Below are 32 T cell receptor beta chains sequenced from a single sample in a study of Graves' ophthalmopathy and Graves' hyperthyroidism. As the template, RNA transcripts were used to amplify TCR beta CDR3 regions. Scientists carried out first-round RT-PCR using HTBI primers and then a second-round multiplex PCR. TCRdb called the multiplex PCR reads again in MiXCR, with one record for every CDR3 protein. This table has about 420,000 distinct CDR3 sequences, roughly 20% appearing once. Specimen: peripheral blood. Every receptor here comes from a woman aged 18-29 years with stable Graves' hyperthyroidism.

This clonotype was observed many times. The V call is TRBV6-1, the J call TRBJ2-7; 10 bases agree with TRBD2. The CDR3 is 15 residues long. Germline CDR1 MNHNS, CDR2 SASEGT. V dropped 6 bases and J dropped 3; count of bases not matched to a gene: 8. CDR3 protein: CASSTSGNPLYEQYF. In nucleotides, the CDR3 is TGTGCCAGCAGCACTAGCGGGAACCCGCTCTACGAGCAGTACTTC.

In this sample, this clonotype turned up many times. Here the CDR3 reads CAWSITPAYEQYF. CDR3 DNA: TGTGCCTGGAGTATAACCCCCGCCTACGAGCAGTACTTC. The gene calls are TRBV30 and TRBJ2-7; D gene ambiguous. The CDR3 is 13 amino acids. Germline V gene data show CDR1 as GTSNPN and CDR2 as SVGIG (reference sequence). Trimming cost V 2 bases and J 2 bases, with 10 bases left between them.

The rearrangement uses TRBV30 and TRBJ1-1, with 7 bases fitting TRBD1. With 3 bases clipped from V and 3 bases from J, the junction kept 7 bases outside the gene matches. Germline V lookup: CDR1 GTSNPN, CDR2 SVGIG (reference sequence). The CDR3 has 14 amino acids. This CDR3 reads CAWSLQGRDTEAFF. The DNA of the CDR3 is TGTGCCTGGAGCCTACAGGGGCGGGACACTGAAGCTTTCTTT.

This clonotype was seen more than once but under ten times. The chain couples TRBV20-1 to TRBJ1-6; 7 bases are shared with TRBD1. Germline CDR1 is DFQATT and CDR2 is SNEGSKA (reference sequence). The V gene end was trimmed by 0 bases and the J gene end by 5 bases; junction bases not matched to a gene: 7. The CDR3 runs to 16 residues. CDR3 nucleotide sequence: TGCAGTGCTAGAGATCTGATGGGGACAGATAATTCACCCCTCCACTTT. Protein: CSARDLMGTDNSPLHF.

This clonotype showed up many times. This chain connects TRBV2 to TRBJ2-5, with 10 bases lining up with TRBD2. The V and J ends lost 2 bases and 5 bases, in that order; junction bases with no gene match: 8. Germline assignment: CDR1 SNHLY and CDR2 FYNNEI. The CDR3 spans 16 residues. In DNA form, the CDR3 reads TGTGCCAGCAGTGAAACTAGCGGGGCGTCCGGGGAGACCCAGTACTTC. It encodes CASSETSGASGETQYF. The full variable domain, rest sourced from reference TRBV2 and TRBJ2-5, is EPEVTQTPSHQVTQMGQEVILRCVPISNHLYFYWYRQILGQKVEFLVSFYNNEISEKSEIFDDQFSVERPDGSNFTLKIRSTKLEDSAMYFCASSETSGASGETQYFGPGTRLLVL.

This clonotype occurred many times. The J gene is TRBJ2-7, the V gene TRBV12-3 or TRBV12-4; perhaps TRBD2 as D (5 bases). Trimming removed 6 bases from V and 2 bases from J, with 17 bases in between. The CDR3 has 15 amino acids. CDR3 residues: CASSPRDKVTYEQYF. The CDR3, as DNA: TGTGCCAGCAGCCCTCGGGATAAAGTCACCTACGAGCAGTACTTC.

This clonotype was seen at least ten times. CDR3 coding DNA: TGTGCCAGCAGTTACCAGGACAGGGTCACTGAAGCTTTCTTT. Translating it yields CASSYQDRVTEAFF. The rearrangement joins TRBV6-5 to TRBJ1-1; 8 bases align to TRBD1. This CDR3 contains 14 residues. Germline CDR1 reads MNHEY; CDR2 reads SVGAGI. J lost 4 bases, V lost 2 bases, and 3 bases had no gene match.

This clonotype was recorded at least ten times. This sequence joins TRBV12-3 or TRBV12-4 and TRBJ2-4; 8 bases are a match to TRBD1. V trimming: 5 bases; J trimming: 4 bases; junction bases outside the gene matches: 7. CDR3 size: 15 residues. The CDR3 nucleotides read TGTGCCAGCAGTCCGGGGGACAGGCGAAAAAACATTCAGTACTTC. Encoded protein: CASSPGDRRKNIQYF.

This clonotype was counted many times. The gene calls are TRBV6-1 and TRBJ2-7; TRBD1 matches 8 bases. V trimming: 4 bases; J trimming: 3 bases; junction bases outside the gene matches: 5. This CDR3 has 14 residues. In germline, CDR1 is MNHNS, CDR2 SASEGT. The CDR3 here is CASSGWTGNYEQYF. The CDR3 DNA reads TGTGCCAGCAGTGGATGGACAGGGAACTACGAGCAGTACTTC.

The chain uses TRBV4-3 and TRBJ2-7; no definite D call. The germline V gene has CDR1 LGHNA and CDR2 YSLEER. V lost 0 bases and J 4 bases, leaving 4 bases between the germline ends. This CDR3 spans 12 amino acids. The CDR3 sequence is CASSQEGYEQYF. In DNA form, the CDR3 reads TGCGCCAGCAGCCAAGAGGGGTACGAGCAGTACTTC.

This clonotype was picked up many times. CDR3 nucleotide sequence: TGTGCCAGCAGTCAAAGCGGAGACAACACCGGGGAGCTGTTTTTT. This sequence encodes CASSQSGDNTGELFF. The chain recombines TRBV6-1 with TRBJ2-2; weak D call: TRBD2 (5 bases). There are 15 residues in the CDR3. Germline V lookup: CDR1 MNHNS, CDR2 SASEGT. Between the trimmed V and J ends, which lost 5 bases and 2 bases, there was a span of 12 bases.

This clonotype occurred many times. The chain has TRBV6-1 and TRBJ1-2, with 7 bases lining up with TRBD1. The V segment lost 3 bases and the J segment 4 bases; nucleotides outside the gene matches: 8. CDR3 length: 15 residues. The V gene's germline CDR1 is MNHNS and CDR2 SASEGT. In DNA form, the CDR3 reads TGTGCCAGCAGTGACCATTTGACAGGGAGCTATGGCTACACCTTC. Amino acids: CASSDHLTGSYGYTF.

The rearrangement links TRBV11-2 to TRBJ2-7; D is possibly TRBD1 or TRBD2 (5 bases each). The CDR3 is 10 amino acids. V was clipped by 6 bases and J by 5 bases, with 5 bases between them. CDR1 and CDR2 (germline): SGHAT, FQNNGV. The CDR3, as DNA: TGTGCCAGCAGGGGGGACGAGCAGTACTTC. This encodes CASRGDEQYF.

In this sample, this clonotype turned up many times. The chain links TRBV6-1 to TRBJ2-7; D not resolved. This CDR3 contains 13 residues. V shed 7 bases and J shed 1 base, with 11 bases lying between them. CDR1 and CDR2 from the germline V gene are MNHNS and SASEGT. As DNA, the CDR3 is TGTGCCAGCACCCGTTTGGGATCCTACGAGCAGTACTTC. This codes for CASTRLGSYEQYF.

This clonotype showed up many times. The chain has TRBV6-1 and TRBJ2-7; 12 bases line up with TRBD2. The CDR3 sequence is 15 residues long. Germline CDR1 is MNHNS and CDR2 is SASEGT. J gave up 7 bases and V 7 bases, and 11 bases lay outside the gene matches. Here the CDR3 reads CASTPGLAGMEEQYF. The CDR3 DNA follows: TGTGCCAGCACCCCCGGACTAGCGGGAATGGAAGAGCAGTACTTC.

This clonotype was detected many times. The genes are TRBV27 and TRBJ2-5; 7 bases match TRBD1. Unmatched junction bases numbered 5, after V lost 5 bases and J lost 2 bases. Germline V gives CDR1 MNHEY, CDR2 SMNVEV (reference sequence). The CDR3 loop spans 14 amino acids. The CDR3 DNA reads as TGTGCCAGCAGTACCAGACAGGGTCAAGAGACCCAGTACTTC. It encodes CASSTRQGQETQYF.

The V gene is TRBV13, the J gene TRBJ2-2, with D unclear. Trimming took 5 bases from V and 3 from J, leaving 7 bases between them. The CDR3 sequence is 13 residues long. CDR1 and CDR2 (germline): PRHDT, FYEKMQ (reference sequence). CDR3 region: CASSLQYTGELFF. The DNA of the CDR3 is TGTGCCAGCAGCCTGCAGTACACCGGGGAGCTGTTTTTT.

In this sample, this clonotype turned up many times. The rearrangement links TRBV11-2 to TRBJ2-5; tentatively, D is TRBD1 (6 bases). Trimming removed 1 base at V and 5 bases at J, with 17 bases between. The germline gives CDR1 SGHAT, CDR2 FQNNGV. The CDR3 has 16 residues. CDR3 DNA: TGTGCCAGCAGCTTAGGTTGGGGGCTCCGAGGGGAGACCCAGTACTTC. Its protein is CASSLGWGLRGETQYF.

This clonotype showed up many times. This sequence joins TRBV5-1 and TRBJ1-2, with TRBD1 matching over 8 bases. The germline gives CDR1 SGHRS, CDR2 YFSETQ. CDR3 length equals 15 residues. J gave up 5 bases and V 1 base, and 7 bases lay outside the gene matches. The CDR3 nucleotides are TGCGCCAGCAGCTTGAAAGGACAGGGTTATTATGGCTACACCTTC. Its protein product is CASSLKGQGYYGYTF.

This clonotype was observed a few times. The V gene is TRBV2, the J gene TRBJ1-1, with unresolved D. This CDR3 is 13 amino acids long. Germline CDR1 SNHLY, CDR2 FYNNEI. The V gene lost 2 bases and the J gene lost 7 bases, with 11 bases spanning the gap. The DNA of the CDR3 is TGTGCCAGCAGTGAAAGGCGAAATAGTGAAGCTTTCTTT. Its translation: CASSERRNSEAFF.

This clonotype showed up just a few times. The J gene is TRBJ2-4, the V gene TRBV6-1; 9 bases match TRBD2. There are 16 residues in the CDR3. Trimming removed 6 bases from V and 7 bases from J; junction bases left unmatched: 13. Germline V gene data show CDR1 as MNHNS and CDR2 as SASEGT. The CDR3 loop is CASRPHLGLAWNIQYF. The CDR3 DNA follows: TGTGCCAGCAGACCCCACCTAGGACTAGCGTGGAACATTCAGTACTTC.

This clonotype was found many times. The rearrangement uses TRBV3-1 and TRBJ2-7; 8 nucleotides line up with TRBD2. This CDR3 is built from 13 residues. Trimming took 5 bases from V and 3 from J; bases not matched to a gene: 3. From germline, CDR1 is LGHDT and CDR2 YNNKEL (reference sequence). The CDR3 nucleotides are TGTGCCAGCAGCAGGACTAGCAACTACGAGCAGTACTTC. Residues: CASSRTSNYEQYF.

The sample holds many counts of this clonotype. The chain has TRBV6-5 and TRBJ2-7; D perhaps matches TRBD2 (6 bases). CDR3 length: 16 residues. With 2 bases removed from V and 4 bases from J, the gap between germline ends came to 18 bases. Germline loops: CDR1 MNHEY, CDR2 SVGAGI. The CDR3 nucleotides read TGTGCCAGCAGTTACGGGGTCGGCGGGATAGGGTACGAGCAGTACTTC. Translating gives CASSYGVGGIGYEQYF.

Regarding this clonotype: A junction end diverges from the germline sequence, so it may reflect a read error. The rearrangement joins TRBV18 to TRBJ2-5, with D possibly matching TRBD1 (6 bases). This CDR3 is 13 amino acids long. Per the germline V gene, CDR1 is KGHSH and CDR2 is LQKENI. This CDR3 is CASSPGQQETRYF. CDR3 nucleotide sequence: TGTGCCAGCTCACCTGGACAGCAAGAGACCCGGTACTTC.

This clonotype showed up many times. This chain links TRBV30 with TRBJ1-1, with D maybe TRBD1 (5 bases). V gave up 0 bases and J gave up 1 base, with 6 bases separating them. Germline CDR1 reads GTSNPN; CDR2 reads SVGIG (reference sequence). This CDR3 is 13 amino acids long. Here the CDR3 reads CAWSVQGNTEAFF. CDR3 nucleotides: TGTGCCTGGAGTGTTCAGGGGAACACTGAAGCTTTCTTT. The whole variable domain, remainder taken from reference TRBV30 and TRBJ1-1, is SQTIHQWPATLVQPVGSPLSLECTVEGTSNPNLYWYRQAAGRGLQLLFYSVGIGQISSEVPQNLSASRPQDRQFILSSKKLLLSDSGFYLCAWSVQGNTEAFFGQGTRLTVV.

In this sample, this clonotype turned up many times. This chain links TRBV7-2 with TRBJ2-7; D call uncertain. CDR3 size: 15 residues. Germline-derived CDR1 and CDR2 are SGHTA and FQGNSA. Trimming pared 2 bases from V and 3 bases from J, leaving 14 bases between. CDR3 region: CASSLSGGADYEQYF. The CDR3 bases are TGTGCCAGCAGCTTATCAGGCGGAGCAGACTACGAGCAGTACTTC.

This clonotype has ten or more counts. The rearrangement joins TRBV6-1 to TRBJ2-7; tentatively, D is TRBD1 or TRBD2 (5 bases each). The CDR3 loop spans 13 amino acids. V was clipped by 8 bases and J by 5 bases, with 16 bases between them. Germline V CDR1 and CDR2: MNHNS, SASEGT. The DNA of the CDR3 is TGTGCCAGCGCCGTTTCGGGACCCAACGAGCAGTACTTC. Protein: CASAVSGPNEQYF.

As regards this clonotype: A much larger clonotype is one base distant, so this may be a read error. Lacking the conserved final phenylalanine or tryptophan, this CDR3 likely reflects a read error. The DNA is left out, because the CDR3 cannot be placed on it with certainty; the CDR3 is given as TCRdb lists it. The CDR3 loop reads CASSSPGRIRE. The rearrangement uses TRBV7-2 and TRBJ2-7; the table calls TRBD1, which could not be checked here. The CDR3 is 11 amino acids in total, end residues counted. From germline, CDR1 is SGHTA and CDR2 FQGNSA.

The table lists this clonotype with a few counts. The V and J genes are TRBV12-3 or TRBV12-4 and TRBJ2-5; 7 bases map to TRBD2. This CDR3 is 16 amino acids long. The trim removed 5 bases at V and 9 bases at J, leaving 18 bases unmatched. CDR3 nucleotide sequence: TGTGCCAGCAGTCGCCCCCCTGGGGGGGTCTCGGTGGCCCAGTACTTC. This encodes CASSRPPGGVSVAQYF.

This clonotype was detected ten times or more. V is TRBV9 and J is TRBJ2-7; 8 bases fit TRBD2. CDR1 and CDR2 from the germline V gene are SGDLS and YYNGEE. V dropped 0 bases and J dropped 3; count of bases not matched to a gene: 5. The CDR3 consists of 15 residues. The CDR3 reads CASSVAGGPFYEQYF. Written as DNA, the CDR3 is TGTGCCAGCAGCGTAGCGGGAGGGCCTTTCTACGAGCAGTACTTC.

This clonotype showed up just a few times. This chain links TRBV12-3 or TRBV12-4 with TRBJ2-6; D not certain. V was pared by 5 bases and J by 1 base, with 12 bases between. The CDR3 consists of 16 residues. CDR3 DNA sequence: TGTGCCAGCAGTCCCAGAGGTCTTTCTGGGGCCAACGTCCTGACTTTC. Its protein product is CASSPRGLSGANVLTF.

In this sample, this clonotype turned up many times. The chain employs TRBV11-2 and TRBJ2-7; no firm D call. With 4 bases removed from V and 4 bases from J, the gap between germline ends came to 11 bases. The V gene's germline CDR1 is SGHAT and CDR2 FQNNGV. The length of the CDR3 is 13 residues. CDR3 sequence: CASSSTGFYEQYF. CDR3 bases: TGTGCCAGCAGCTCGACCGGCTTTTACGAGCAGTACTTC.